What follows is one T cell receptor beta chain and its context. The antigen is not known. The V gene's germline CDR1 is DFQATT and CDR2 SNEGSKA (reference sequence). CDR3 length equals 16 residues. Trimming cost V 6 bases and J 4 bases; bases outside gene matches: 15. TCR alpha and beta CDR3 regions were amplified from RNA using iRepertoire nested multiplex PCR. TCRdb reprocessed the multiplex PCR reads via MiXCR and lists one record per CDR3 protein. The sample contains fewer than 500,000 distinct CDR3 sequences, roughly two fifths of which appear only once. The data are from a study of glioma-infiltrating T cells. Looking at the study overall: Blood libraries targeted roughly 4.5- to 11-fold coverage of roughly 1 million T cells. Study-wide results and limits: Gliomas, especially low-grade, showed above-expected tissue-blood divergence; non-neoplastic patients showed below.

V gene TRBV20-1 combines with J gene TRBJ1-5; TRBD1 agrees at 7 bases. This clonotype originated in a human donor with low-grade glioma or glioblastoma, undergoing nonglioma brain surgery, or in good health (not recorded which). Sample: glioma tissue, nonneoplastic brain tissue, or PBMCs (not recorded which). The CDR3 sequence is CSAPGQRSPLNQPQHF. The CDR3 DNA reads TGCAGTGCCCCGGGACAGCGTTCCCCCCTGAATCAGCCCCAGCATTTT.